The 7 T cell receptor beta chains given below trace back to one sample, sequenced in a study of control samples from healthy donors and cancer patients. Produced via immunoSEQ multiplex PCR; TCRdb's table is partial and in-frame only. Counted here are about 120,000 clones, approximately 88% occurring once; the ten biggest clones make up less than 40%. Sequenced material: blood. These receptors were obtained from a man aged 50-59 years in good health.

This rearrangement joins TRBV7-2 to TRBJ2-3, with 8 bases identical to TRBD2. This CDR3 has 15 amino acids. Germline CDR1 reads SGHTA; CDR2 reads FQGNSA. With V trimmed by 2 bases and J by 4 bases, 5 bases remained unmatched. The CDR3 DNA follows: TGTGCCAGCAGCTTAACCCGGGGGGGAGCAGATACGCAGTATTTT. It encodes CASSLTRGGADTQYF.

The chain links TRBV6-1 to TRBJ1-4; perhaps TRBD1 as D (6 bases). CDR1 MNHNS and CDR2 SASEGT come from the germline V gene. The CDR3 has 15 residues. Trimming cost V 0 bases and J 8 bases, with 13 bases left between them. CDR3 amino acids: CASSEAAGGQEKLFF. For the CDR3, the DNA is TGTGCCAGCAGTGAAGCGGCCGGGGGCCAGGAAAAACTGTTTTTT.

The gene calls are TRBV2 and TRBJ2-5, with D perhaps matching TRBD1 or TRBD2 (5 bases each). The CDR3 loop spans 15 amino acids. CDR1 is SNHLY and CDR2 is FYNNEI in the germline V gene. V lost 4 bases to trimming and J lost 9 bases, with 21 bases between them. The CDR3 reads CASSARWQAEGSQYF. Here the CDR3 DNA reads TGTGCCAGCAGTGCCCGTTGGCAGGCCGAGGGGTCCCAGTACTTC.

The chain couples TRBV3-1 (or the pseudogene TRBV3-2) to TRBJ1-1; 7 bases are a match to TRBD1. The CDR3 contains 12 residues. From germline, CDR1 is LGHDT and CDR2 YNNKEL (reference sequence). Losses at the gene ends were 10 bases for V and 1 base for J; bases not matched to a gene: 3. CDR3 protein: CATGGGNTEAFF. Written as DNA, the CDR3 is TGTGCCACAGGGGGAGGGAACACTGAAGCTTTCTTT.

Here the CDR3 DNA reads TGCAGCGGGGAGGGCGCTCGTGGCTACACCTTC. The encoded protein is CSGEGARGYTF. V usage is TRBV29-1 and J usage is TRBJ1-2; D gene uncertain. The V and J ends lost 7 bases and 7 bases respectively, with 13 bases between them. The CDR3 is 11 amino acids. Germline V gene lookup returns CDR1 SQVTM and CDR2 ANQGSEA.

This sequence joins TRBV10-2 and TRBJ2-1; 11 nucleotides agree with TRBD2. Trimming cost V 5 bases and J 8 bases; bases outside gene matches: 11. Germline CDR1 is WSHSY and CDR2 is SAAADI. CDR3 size: 16 residues. In DNA, the CDR3 is TGCGCCAGCAGTAGTTTAGCGGGGGGGCAACCTGATGAGCAGTTCTTC. Translating it yields CASSSLAGGQPDEQFF.

The V and J genes are TRBV7-2 and TRBJ2-2, with D possibly called TRBD1 or TRBD2 (6 bases each). V lost 4 bases, J lost 6 bases, and 15 bases lay in between. The CDR3 sequence is 15 residues long. In germline, CDR1 is SGHTA, CDR2 FQGNSA. The chain's CDR3 is CASSYGGPRAGELFF. The CDR3 nucleotides read TGTGCCAGCAGCTATGGGGGGCCTAGGGCCGGGGAGCTGTTTTTT.